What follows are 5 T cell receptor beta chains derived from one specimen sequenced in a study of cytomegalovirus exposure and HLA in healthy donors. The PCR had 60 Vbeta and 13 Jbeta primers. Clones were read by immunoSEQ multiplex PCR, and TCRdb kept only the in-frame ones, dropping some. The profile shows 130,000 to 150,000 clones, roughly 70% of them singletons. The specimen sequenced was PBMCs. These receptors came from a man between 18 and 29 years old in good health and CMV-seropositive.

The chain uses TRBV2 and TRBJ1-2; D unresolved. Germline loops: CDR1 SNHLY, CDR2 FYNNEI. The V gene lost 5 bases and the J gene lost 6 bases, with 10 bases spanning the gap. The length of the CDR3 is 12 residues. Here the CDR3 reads CASSKARDGYTF. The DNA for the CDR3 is TGTGCCAGCAGTAAGGCACGGGATGGCTACACCTTC. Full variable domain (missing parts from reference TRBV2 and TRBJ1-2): EPEVTQTPSHQVTQMGQEVILRCVPISNHLYFYWYRQILGQKVEFLVSFYNNEISEKSEIFDDQFSVERPDGSNFTLKIRSTKLEDSAMYFCASSKARDGYTFGSGTRLTVV.

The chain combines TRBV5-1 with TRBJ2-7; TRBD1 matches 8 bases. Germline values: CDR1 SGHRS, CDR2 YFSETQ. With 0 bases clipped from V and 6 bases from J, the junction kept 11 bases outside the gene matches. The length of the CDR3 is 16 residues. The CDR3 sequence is CASSLASLQGGSEQYF. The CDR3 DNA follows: TGCGCCAGCAGCTTGGCCTCGTTACAGGGGGGTTCCGAGCAGTACTTC.

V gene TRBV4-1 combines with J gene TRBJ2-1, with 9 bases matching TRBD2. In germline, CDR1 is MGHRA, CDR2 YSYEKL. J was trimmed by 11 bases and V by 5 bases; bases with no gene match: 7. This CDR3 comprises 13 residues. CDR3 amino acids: CASSAPLAGKQFF. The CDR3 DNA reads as TGCGCCAGCAGCGCGCCGCTAGCGGGGAAGCAGTTCTTC.

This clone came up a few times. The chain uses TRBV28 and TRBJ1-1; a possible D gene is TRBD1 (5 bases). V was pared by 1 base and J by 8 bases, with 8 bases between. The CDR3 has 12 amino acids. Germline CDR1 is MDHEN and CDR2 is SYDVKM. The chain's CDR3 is CASSLYGGEAFF. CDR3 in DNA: TGTGCCAGCAGTTTATATGGGGGGGAAGCTTTCTTT.

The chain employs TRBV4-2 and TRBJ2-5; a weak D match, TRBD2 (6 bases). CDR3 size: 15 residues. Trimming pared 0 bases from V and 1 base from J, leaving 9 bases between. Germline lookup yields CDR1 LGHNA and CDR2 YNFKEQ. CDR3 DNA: TGTGCCAGCAGCCAAGAGGGCGGGGCCCAAGAGACCCAGTACTTC. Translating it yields CASSQEGGAQETQYF.